A selection of T cell receptor beta chains follows, all from one sample in a study of CD8 T cells in Susac syndrome. One entry per CDR3 protein results from TCRdb running MiXCR on the immunoSEQ multiplex PCR reads. The data show tens of thousands of distinct CDR3 sequences, around 94% seen once. The sequencing sample was made of CD4+ T cells from PBMCs. The receptor set was obtained from a human donor with Susac syndrome. Each CDR3 is given with its conserved first and last residue. Fields, in order: J gene, V gene, clone size, D gene, CDR3 DNA, CDR3 protein. A D gene is named only where the DNA matches it firmly. Clone size is not always given. Where it is, it says once, few, many or a class for expanded clones.

j_call: TRBJ1-6; v_call: TRBV4-3; clone_size: .; d_call: .; cdr3_nt: TGCGCCAGCAGCCAAGCTCCCGGTGGACCCCTCCACTTT; cdr3_aa: CASSQAPGGPLHF
j_call: TRBJ1-2; v_call: TRBV19; clone_size: .; d_call: .; cdr3_nt: TGTGCCAGTAGTATCCCGGGGCTCCGATATGGCTACACCTTC; cdr3_aa: CASSIPGLRYGYTF
j_call: TRBJ1-2; v_call: TRBV30; clone_size: .; d_call: .; cdr3_nt: TGTGCCTGGAGTGGGGGGAGTGGCTACACCTTC; cdr3_aa: CAWSGGSGYTF
j_call: TRBJ2-7; v_call: TRBV4-2; clone_size: .; d_call: .; cdr3_nt: TGTGCCAGCAGCCAAATCGTCGGTATGGACTACGAGCAGTACTTC; cdr3_aa: CASSQIVGMDYEQYF
j_call: TRBJ2-1; v_call: TRBV2; clone_size: .; d_call: TRBD2; cdr3_nt: TGTGCCAGCGGGAGGGCCAGCTACAATGAGCAGTTCTTC; cdr3_aa: CASGRASYNEQFF
j_call: TRBJ2-4; v_call: TRBV4-3; clone_size: once; d_call: .; cdr3_nt: TGCGCCAGCAGCCAAGAACGTGGCGGTCCAATAGCCAAAAACATTCAGTACTTC; cdr3_aa: CASSQERGGPIAKNIQYF
j_call: TRBJ2-3; v_call: TRBV7-2; clone_size: .; d_call: TRBD2; cdr3_nt: TGTGCCAGCAGCTTGGGACTAGCGGGGGGGCCAGGAGATACGCAGTATTTT; cdr3_aa: CASSLGLAGGPGDTQYF
j_call: TRBJ1-2; v_call: TRBV30; clone_size: .; d_call: TRBD1; cdr3_nt: TGTGCCTGGAGCAGGACAGGGGTCTATGGCTACACCTTC; cdr3_aa: CAWSRTGVYGYTF
j_call: TRBJ2-7; v_call: TRBV6-5; clone_size: once; d_call: TRBD1; cdr3_nt: TGTGCCATCTCACCGGGACAGGGGCGTGACGAGCAGTACTTC; cdr3_aa: CAISPGQGRDEQYF
j_call: TRBJ2-1; v_call: TRBV15; clone_size: once; d_call: TRBD2; cdr3_nt: TGTGCCACCAGCCGGACTAGCGGCTACAATGAGCAGTTCTTC; cdr3_aa: CATSRTSGYNEQFF
j_call: TRBJ2-7; v_call: TRBV24-1; clone_size: .; d_call: .; cdr3_nt: TGTGCCACCAGTGAAAGAGGACTAAACGAGCAGTACTTC; cdr3_aa: CATSERGLNEQYF
j_call: TRBJ1-5; v_call: TRBV5-4; clone_size: .; d_call: .; cdr3_nt: TGTGCCAGCAGCTTGGACGGGAACGGCAATCAGCCCCAGCATTTT; cdr3_aa: CASSLDGNGNQPQHF
j_call: TRBJ2-5; v_call: TRBV12-3/TRBV12-4; clone_size: .; d_call: .; cdr3_nt: TGTGCCAGCAGTAGCGACGGGACGGGGGGCGAGACCCAGTACTTC; cdr3_aa: CASSSDGTGGETQYF
j_call: TRBJ1-5; v_call: TRBV20-1; clone_size: .; d_call: .; cdr3_nt: TGCAGTGCTAGAGAAGGGACCAATCAGCCCCAGCATTTT; cdr3_aa: CSAREGTNQPQHF
j_call: TRBJ1-3; v_call: TRBV7-9; clone_size: .; d_call: .; cdr3_nt: TGTGCCAGCAGCTTAGCTAGAGTGATCTCTGGAAACACCATATATTTT; cdr3_aa: CASSLARVISGNTIYF
j_call: TRBJ2-3; v_call: TRBV13; clone_size: .; d_call: .; cdr3_nt: TGTGCCAGCAGCCCCCCGGAGTTAGGAGATACGCAGTATTTT; cdr3_aa: CASSPPELGDTQYF
j_call: TRBJ2-1; v_call: TRBV27; clone_size: .; d_call: .; cdr3_nt: TGTGCCAGCAGTTCCGGACGCCCGAGCTCCTACAATGAGCAGTTCTTC; cdr3_aa: CASSSGRPSSYNEQFF
j_call: TRBJ2-3; v_call: TRBV14; clone_size: few; d_call: .; cdr3_nt: TGTGCCAGCAGCCGTAGGGCGACAGATACGCAGTATTTT; cdr3_aa: CASSRRATDTQYF
j_call: TRBJ1-6; v_call: TRBV30; clone_size: .; d_call: TRBD1; cdr3_nt: TGTGCCTGGGGACAGGGAAATAATTCACCCCTCCACTTT; cdr3_aa: CAWGQGNNSPLHF
j_call: TRBJ2-5; v_call: TRBV5-4; clone_size: .; d_call: TRBD2; cdr3_nt: TGTGCCAGCAGTTCCTGGGTAGCGGGGGGAAAAGAGACCCAGTACTTC; cdr3_aa: CASSSWVAGGKETQYF
j_call: TRBJ2-3; v_call: TRBV28; clone_size: .; d_call: .; cdr3_nt: TGTGCCAGCAGTTCAGGGGTTCCCCCAGATACGCAGTATTTT; cdr3_aa: CASSSGVPPDTQYF
j_call: TRBJ1-6; v_call: TRBV7-6; clone_size: .; d_call: .; cdr3_nt: TGTGCCAGCAGCCTCCCTGGGGGGCCCTCCTATAATTCACCCCTCCACTTT; cdr3_aa: CASSLPGGPSYNSPLHF
j_call: TRBJ1-2; v_call: TRBV30; clone_size: .; d_call: .; cdr3_nt: TGTGCCTGGAGTGTCACTGACTATGGCTACACCTTC; cdr3_aa: CAWSVTDYGYTF
j_call: TRBJ1-1; v_call: TRBV9; clone_size: .; d_call: .; cdr3_nt: TGTGCCAGCAGCGCCGCGACAGGCGGAGTTAACACTGAAGCTTTCTTT; cdr3_aa: CASSAATGGVNTEAFF
j_call: TRBJ2-1; v_call: TRBV28; clone_size: .; d_call: .; cdr3_nt: TGTGCCAGCAGTCGGGCGGGGAGCTCCTACAATGAGCAGTTCTTC; cdr3_aa: CASSRAGSSYNEQFF
j_call: TRBJ2-1; v_call: TRBV29-1; clone_size: .; d_call: .; cdr3_nt: TGCAGCGTTGAAGGGACGGGCACCTACAATGAGCAGTTCTTC; cdr3_aa: CSVEGTGTYNEQFF